This T cell receptor beta chain was captured by sequencing in a study of metastatic and nonmetastatic thyroid tumors. Across the whole study: The study looked at repertoires side by side in blood and in tumor or nodule tissue from malignant and benign thyroid patients. General study findings and limits: Significantly greater TCR beta diversity was reportedly found in malignant thyroid tumors than in benign nodules (in blood and tumor).

In the authors' methods: A classifier for distant metastasis in papillary thyroid cancer was constructed using CDR3 differences observed across clinicopathological groups. TCRdb re-called clones via MiXCR from the PCR reads. The V and J calls, along with clone size, are taken from TCRdb and not from the paper's own processing. The sample includes roughly 40,000 clones, roughly 12% of them seen just once. Every patient was untreated before thyroid surgery. CDR3 size: 16 residues. In germline, CDR1 is MGHRA, CDR2 YSYEKL. Concerning this clone itself: What it recognizes is unknown. A much larger clone differs from this one at a single base, so this may be a read error. The sample holds other DNA sequences that translate to the same CDR3.

This TCR came from a male donor with papillary thyroid cancer or a benign thyroid nodule (not recorded which). Some clones in this sample may be carry-over from other donors' samples. The V gene is TRBV4-1, the J gene TRBJ1-5; the D gene is possibly TRBD1 (5 bases). The sequencing sample was made of blood. The CDR3 loop reads CASSQDSGAENQPQHF. As DNA, the CDR3 is TGTGCCAGCAGCCAAGATAGTGGGGCTGAGAATCAGCCCCAGCATTTT.